Shown below are 21 T cell receptor beta chains from a single sample sequenced in a study of pediatric ulcerative colitis. One to two pinch biopsies were taken from the rectum during colonoscopy. Assay: immunoSEQ multiplex PCR; the TCRdb copy retains only in-frame clones and omits some. The sample records tens of thousands of clones, around three quarters being singletons. Material: gut tissue. These TCRs come from a boy aged 5-17 years with moderate ulcerative colitis.

The chain joins TRBV6-4 to TRBJ2-6; tentatively, D is TRBD1 (5 bases). CDR1 MRHNA and CDR2 SNTAGT come from the germline V gene. Between the trimmed V and J ends, which lost 4 bases and 0 bases, there was a span of 10 bases. The CDR3 is made up of 16 amino acids. The CDR3 DNA reads as TGTGCCAGCAGTGCACAGGAAAGCTCTGGGGCCAACGTCCTGACTTTC. Its translation: CASSAQESSGANVLTF.

Only a few counts were recorded for this clone. The CDR3 DNA reads as TGTGCCAGCAGTTACCTTGTACAATCTGAAGCTTTCTTT. Encoded protein: CASSYLVQSEAFF. V is TRBV6-6 and J is TRBJ1-1; D unresolved. Germline CDR1 reads MNHNY; CDR2 reads SVGAGI (reference sequence). This CDR3 has 13 amino acids. V was pared by 2 bases and J by 6 bases, with 10 bases between.

The V call is TRBV2, the J call TRBJ2-1, with TRBD2 identical over 12 bases. The trim removed 7 bases at V and 7 bases at J, leaving 17 bases unmatched. Germline CDR1 SNHLY, CDR2 FYNNEI. The CDR3 extends over 18 amino acids. As DNA, the CDR3 is TGTGCCAGCACCCCAACTAGCGGGAGGAGCATTTGGAAAAATGAGCAGTTCTTC. It translates to CASTPTSGRSIWKNEQFF. The variable domain in full, completed from reference TRBV2 and TRBJ2-1, reads EPEVTQTPSHQVTQMGQEVILRCVPISNHLYFYWYRQILGQKVEFLVSFYNNEISEKSEIFDDQFSVERPDGSNFTLKIRSTKLEDSAMYFCASTPTSGRSIWKNEQFFGPGTRLTVL.

The CDR3 reads CASTSGPGETQYF. The CDR3 nucleotides read TGTGCCAGCACTAGCGGGCCCGGAGAGACCCAGTACTTC. This rearrangement joins TRBV7-9 to TRBJ2-5; 8 nucleotides line up with TRBD2. CDR1 is SEHNR, CDR2 FQNEAQ, per germline (reference sequence). This CDR3 comprises 13 residues. Germline trimming cut 7 bases from V and 4 bases from J; bases unmatched to any gene: 5. The full variable domain, in which reference TRBV7-9 and TRBJ2-5 provide the parts outside the CDR3, is DTGVSQNPRHKITKRGQNVTFRCDPISEHNRLYWYRQTLGQGPEFLTYFQNEAQLEKSRLLSDRFSAERPKGSFSTLEIQRTEQGDSAMYLCASTSGPGETQYFGPGTRLLVL.

The J gene is TRBJ2-3, the V gene TRBV10-3, with TRBD1 as a possible D gene (6 bases). Trimming left V 2 bases short and J 0 bases short, with 9 bases between. The germline V gene encodes CDR1 ENHRY and CDR2 SYGVKD. The length of the CDR3 is 15 residues. Written as DNA, the CDR3 is TGTGCCATCAGTGAGCGGACAGCTAGCACAGATACGCAGTATTTT. Translated, it gives CAISERTASTDTQYF.

The chain has TRBV6-5 and TRBJ1-1; D gene unclear. V shed 1 base and J shed 3 bases, with 9 bases lying between them. From germline, CDR1 is MNHEY and CDR2 SVGAGI. The CDR3 runs 14 residues. The CDR3 region is CASSYLGGDTEAFF. CDR3 bases: TGTGCCAGCAGTTACTTGGGAGGAGACACTGAAGCTTTCTTT.

This clone was counted once. J is TRBJ2-2 and V is TRBV28; 12 bases align to TRBD2. The ends lost 5 bases at V and 1 base at J; junction bases unmatched: 5. Germline V gene data show CDR1 as MDHEN and CDR2 as SYDVKM. The CDR3 is 17 residues long. CDR3 nucleotides: TGTGCCAGCAGTCCGAGGACTAGCGGGATGAACACCGGGGAGCTGTTTTTT. Translated, it gives CASSPRTSGMNTGELFF.

Of note for this clone: An end of the junction differs from the germline gene, which may be a read error. The chain couples TRBV7-7 to TRBJ2-1; possibly TRBD2 for D (6 bases). The CDR3 covers 14 residues. Germline assignment: CDR1 SSHAT and CDR2 FNYEAQ (reference sequence). DNA for the CDR3: TGTGCTAGCAGCTTAGGGCTAGCGAACAATGAGCAGTTCTTC. This translates into CASSLGLANNEQFF.

The chain is built from TRBV10-3 and TRBJ2-5; unclear D gene. Germline V CDR1 and CDR2: ENHRY, SYGVKD. V was trimmed by 10 bases and J by 5 bases, leaving 17 bases between them. The CDR3 runs 13 residues. The CDR3 sequence: CATSYWTQETQYF. The CDR3 DNA sequence: TGTGCCACCTCATACTGGACCCAGGAGACCCAGTACTTC.

Only a few counts were recorded for this clone. The gene calls are TRBV6-5 and TRBJ2-3; D not resolved. Per germline, CDR1 MNHEY and CDR2 SVGAGI. CDR3 size: 11 residues. The V end was cut by 2 bases, the J end by 4 bases, with 1 base between. DNA for the CDR3: TGTGCCAGCAGTTACGCAGATACGCAGTATTTT. Its protein is CASSYADTQYF.

The chain has TRBV2 and TRBJ2-5; D uncertain. The CDR3 contains 15 residues. Germline assignment: CDR1 SNHLY and CDR2 FYNNEI. With 3 bases removed from V and 0 bases from J, the gap between germline ends came to 11 bases. The CDR3 protein is CASSDPVSNQETQYF. CDR3 DNA: TGTGCCAGCAGTGACCCGGTATCGAACCAAGAGACCCAGTACTTC.

With respect to this clone: Mismatch with germline at one junction end may stem from a read error. This chain's CDR3 is CASSPWGGSHEQYF. Here the CDR3 DNA reads TGCGCCAGCAGCCCCTGGGGGGGCTCCCACGAGCAGTACTTC. The J gene is TRBJ2-7, the V gene TRBV4-3; TRBD2 might be the D (7 bases). Per the germline V gene, CDR1 is LGHNA and CDR2 is YSLEER. This CDR3 has 14 residues.

The V call is TRBV5-1, the J call TRBJ1-6; 12 bases are shared with TRBD1. This CDR3 is built from 15 residues. Germline V gene data show CDR1 as SGHRS and CDR2 as YFSETQ. The ends lost 5 bases at V and 9 bases at J; junction bases unmatched: 6. The chain's CDR3 is CASRREGQGASPLHF. The CDR3 DNA sequence: TGCGCCAGCAGGCGGGAGGGACAGGGGGCTTCACCCCTCCACTTT.

This chain links TRBV4-2 with TRBJ2-1; TRBD2 agrees at 13 bases. This CDR3 comprises 17 residues. V was clipped by 0 bases and J by 7 bases; unmatched bases: 6. Germline V gene data show CDR1 as LGHNA and CDR2 as YNFKEQ. CDR3 protein: CASSQDPGLAGKNEQFF. The DNA for the CDR3 is TGTGCCAGCAGCCAAGATCCGGGACTAGCGGGAAAGAATGAGCAGTTCTTC.

This chain links TRBV29-1 with TRBJ1-2; 8 nucleotides align to TRBD1. Germline trimming cut 3 bases from V and 4 bases from J; bases unmatched to any gene: 10. Germline CDR1 is SQVTM and CDR2 is ANQGSEA. The CDR3 runs to 15 residues. The CDR3 sequence: CSVDSPGGAIYGYTF. In DNA, the CDR3 is TGCAGCGTTGATAGCCCAGGGGGCGCTATCTATGGCTACACCTTC.

The chain combines TRBV10-3 with TRBJ2-7; D is undetermined. V was pared by 6 bases and J by 4 bases, with 13 bases between. The germline V gene encodes CDR1 ENHRY and CDR2 SYGVKD. This CDR3 comprises 13 residues. The CDR3 protein is CAISPERAYEQYF. CDR3 nucleotides: TGTGCCATCAGCCCAGAGCGAGCTTACGAGCAGTACTTC.

The chain joins TRBV6-1 to TRBJ2-7; maybe TRBD2 (6 bases). There are 16 residues in the CDR3. CDR1 MNHNS and CDR2 SASEGT come from the germline V gene. Trimming stripped 4 bases from V and 4 bases from J, with 20 bases between. CDR3 residues: CASSARDSHWTYEQYF. The CDR3 bases are TGTGCCAGCAGTGCCCGGGACTCCCACTGGACTTACGAGCAGTACTTC.

J is TRBJ1-1 and V is TRBV4-1; D not resolved. V was trimmed by 6 bases and J by 4 bases, leaving 15 bases between them. Germline V gene data show CDR1 as MGHRA and CDR2 as YSYEKL. This CDR3 contains 14 residues. CDR3 amino acids: CASRLLAPGTEAFF. The CDR3 coding sequence is TGCGCCAGCAGACTATTGGCCCCGGGCACTGAAGCTTTCTTT.

This clone appeared a few times. This chain links TRBV6-1 with TRBJ2-7; possible D gene TRBD1, 6 bases. The germline gives CDR1 MNHNS, CDR2 SASEGT. The CDR3 is 14 amino acids. Trimming cost V 7 bases and J 4 bases, with 17 bases left between them. CDR3 loop: CASTEQQGPYEQYF. Here the CDR3 DNA reads TGTGCCAGCACGGAACAACAGGGTCCGTACGAGCAGTACTTC.

The chain has TRBV5-1 and TRBJ2-2; D remains unclear. With 2 bases removed from V and 2 bases from J, the gap between germline ends came to 4 bases. This CDR3 region has 13 residues. Germline V gene data show CDR1 as SGHRS and CDR2 as YFSETQ. As DNA, the CDR3 is TGCGCCAGCAGCTTAGGCAACACCGGGGAGCTGTTTTTT. It encodes CASSLGNTGELFF.

This clone was picked up a small number of times. This chain joins TRBV19 and TRBJ1-2; perhaps TRBD1 as D (5 bases). Trimming pared 4 bases from V and 4 bases from J, leaving 13 bases between. The CDR3 is 14 amino acids. Looked up from germline, CDR1 is LNHDA and CDR2 is SQIVND (reference sequence). CDR3 region: CASSRKGRGYGYTF. CDR3 DNA sequence: TGTGCCAGTAGTAGGAAGGGGCGAGGCTATGGCTACACCTTC. Looking up the rest from reference TRBV19 and TRBJ1-2 gives the full variable domain: DGGITQSPKYLFRKEGQNVTLSCEQNLNHDAMYWYRQDPGQGLRLIYYSQIVNDFQKGDIAEGYSVSREKKESFPLTVTSAQKNPTAFYLCASSRKGRGYGYTFGSGTRLTVV.